This T cell receptor beta chain was documented in a study of breast tumors, draining lymph nodes, adjacent tissues. Trimming took off 4 bases at V and 7 bases at J, with 11 bases between the two ends. This CDR3 comprises 13 residues. The germline CDR1 and CDR2 sequences are MGHRA and YSYEKL. Each CDR3 protein is one row after TCRdb ran MiXCR on the multiplex PCR reads. This sample yields around 300,000 distinct CDR3 sequences, of which over 25% are seen a single time; roughly 1.1% belongs to the top ten. Breast cancer patients provided tissue from their axillary draining lymph nodes. This clonotype has at least ten counts. Its antigen is not known. Study-level findings and limits: The data were judged consistent with most tumor T cells coming from lymph node and expanding in tumor. Tumor and nontumor repertoires were significantly more similar in luminal-like than in basal-like breast cancer. Tumors had less TCR diversity than lymph nodes, more than nontumor tissue. Data only fit, rather than demonstrated, lymph node origin of most tumor T cells.

This clonotype was obtained from a female donor with breast cancer. Some clones in this sample may be carry-over from other donors' samples. The chain links TRBV4-1 to TRBJ2-1; no firm D call. Sequencing used axillary lymph node tissue. The CDR3 region is CASSLQLLNEQFF. The CDR3 DNA is TGCGCCAGCAGCCTCCAATTACTGAATGAGCAGTTCTTC.